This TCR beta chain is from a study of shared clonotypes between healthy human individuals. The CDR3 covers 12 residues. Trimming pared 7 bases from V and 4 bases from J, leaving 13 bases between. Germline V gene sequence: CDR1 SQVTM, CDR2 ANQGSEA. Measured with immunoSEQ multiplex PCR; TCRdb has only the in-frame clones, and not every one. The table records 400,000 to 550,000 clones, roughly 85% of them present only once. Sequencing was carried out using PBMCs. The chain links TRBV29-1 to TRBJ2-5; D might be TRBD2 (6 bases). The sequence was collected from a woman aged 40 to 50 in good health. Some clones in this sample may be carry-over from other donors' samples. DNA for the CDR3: TGCAGCGCCAGGACTACCTCAGAGACCCAGTACTTC. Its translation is CSARTTSETQYF. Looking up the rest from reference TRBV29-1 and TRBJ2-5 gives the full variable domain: SAVISQKPSRDICQRGTSLTIQCQVDSQVTMMFWYRQQPGQSLTLIATANQGSEATYESGFVIDKFPISRPNLTFSTLTVSNMSPEDSSIYLCSARTTSETQYFGPGTRLLVL.